Below, 21 T cell receptor beta chains from the same sample are listed, as sequenced in a study of shared clonotypes between healthy human individuals. The assay was immunoSEQ multiplex PCR, and TCRdb's table has in-frame clones only and misses some. Found here are about 2.3 million clones, over 90% of them singletons; the top ten hold 0.39%. The sample comprised naive CD4+ T cells from PBMCs. Subset here: CD45RA+ positively selected. These receptor sequences come from a young man in good health. Some clones in this sample may be carry-over from other donors' samples.

This chain uses TRBV7-9 with TRBJ2-3, with 9 positions matching TRBD1. Per the germline V gene, CDR1 is SEHNR and CDR2 is FQNEAQ (reference sequence). This CDR3 region has 18 residues. With 5 bases clipped from V and 3 bases from J, the junction kept 15 bases outside the gene matches. DNA of the CDR3: TGTGCCAGCAGCACAATAAATCCCGGGACAGGGTCTACAGATACGCAGTATTTT. It encodes CASSTINPGTGSTDTQYF.

On this clone: The sample carries other DNA sequences with the same CDR3. The chain combines TRBV5-1 with TRBJ2-3; no firm D call. The V gene lost 3 bases and the J gene lost 1 base, with 6 bases spanning the gap. Germline V gives CDR1 SGHRS, CDR2 YFSETQ. This CDR3 region has 13 residues. CDR3 bases: TGCGCCAGCAGCTCGATCGGCACAGATACGCAGTATTTT. Translated: CASSSIGTDTQYF.

The J gene is TRBJ1-1, the V gene TRBV30, with D perhaps matching TRBD1 (5 bases). Germline V lookup: CDR1 GTSNPN, CDR2 SVGIG (reference sequence). Trimming cost V 3 bases and J 6 bases, with 17 bases left between them. This CDR3 has 14 amino acids. In DNA, the CDR3 is TGTGCCTGGAGGCCGGGACCTTTGCCCCCTGAAGCTTTCTTT. It translates to CAWRPGPLPPEAFF.

The chain uses TRBV29-1 and TRBJ1-2; 9 nucleotides line up with TRBD1. Trimming took 6 bases from V and 4 from J; bases not matched to a gene: 12. Per the germline V gene, CDR1 is SQVTM and CDR2 is ANQGSEA. This CDR3 has 15 amino acids. The CDR3, as DNA: TGCAGCGTCGCATCCCCCGGACAGGGGTTCTATGGCTACACCTTC. This translates into CSVASPGQGFYGYTF. The whole variable domain, filled in from reference TRBV29-1 and TRBJ1-2, reads SAVISQKPSRDICQRGTSLTIQCQVDSQVTMMFWYRQQPGQSLTLIATANQGSEATYESGFVIDKFPISRPNLTFSTLTVSNMSPEDSSIYLCSVASPGQGFYGYTFGSGTRLTVV.

V and J are TRBV7-9 and TRBJ2-3; perhaps TRBD1 as D (5 bases). Germline V gene data show CDR1 as SEHNR and CDR2 as FQNEAQ (reference sequence). V was pared by 1 base and J by 4 bases, with 12 bases between. The CDR3 covers 15 residues. CDR3 amino acids: CASSLGYQGADTQYF. CDR3 bases: TGTGCCAGCAGCTTAGGATACCAGGGCGCAGATACGCAGTATTTT.

The rearrangement links TRBV19 to TRBJ2-1, with D maybe TRBD2 (5 bases). V was trimmed by 7 bases and J by 8 bases, leaving 15 bases between them. Germline V lookup: CDR1 LNHDA, CDR2 SQIVND (reference sequence). The CDR3 spans 13 residues. The DNA of the CDR3 is TGTGCCAGTACGAGGGAACCTCACGATGAGCAGTTCTTC. Translated, it gives CASTREPHDEQFF.

A single count supports this clone. This CDR3 reads CASSLGGHTGELFF. CDR3 sequence (DNA): TGTGCCAGCAGCTTAGGAGGCCACACCGGGGAGCTGTTTTTT. The chain links TRBV11-2 to TRBJ2-2; D not resolved. V gave up 1 base and J gave up 3 bases, with 6 bases separating them. This CDR3 contains 14 residues. CDR1 is SGHAT, CDR2 FQNNGV, per germline.

This clone appeared a few times. The chain employs TRBV30 and TRBJ1-1; D call uncertain. The CDR3 loop spans 13 amino acids. Looked up from germline, CDR1 is GTSNPN and CDR2 is SVGIG (reference sequence). The germline V and J ends were trimmed by 0 bases and 4 bases, with 9 bases remaining between them. The CDR3 is CAWSVGVATEAFF. The CDR3 DNA follows: TGTGCCTGGAGTGTAGGAGTAGCCACTGAAGCTTTCTTT.

This clone occurred a few times. This chain links TRBV11-2 with TRBJ1-1, with 8 bases fitting TRBD1. Looked up from germline, CDR1 is SGHAT and CDR2 is FQNNGV. This CDR3 is 14 amino acids long. The ends lost 4 bases at V and 11 bases at J; junction bases unmatched: 12. CDR3 DNA sequence: TGTGCCAGCAGCTCACCAACCGGACAGGGAAAGGCTTTCTTT. This encodes CASSSPTGQGKAFF.

The gene calls are TRBV6-5 and TRBJ2-7; no firm D call. Germline CDR1 MNHEY, CDR2 SVGAGI. V was pared by 5 bases and J by 1 base, with 9 bases between. The CDR3 extends over 13 amino acids. The DNA for the CDR3 is TGTGCCAGCAGTGCACACCAGTCCTACGAGCAGTACTTC. It specifies CASSAHQSYEQYF.

This chain uses TRBV6-6 with TRBJ2-3; 9 bases are a match to TRBD1. Trimming at V came to 0 bases and at J to 4 bases, leaving 2 bases not matched to a gene. Germline V lookup: CDR1 MNHNY, CDR2 SVGAGI (reference sequence). The CDR3 runs 15 residues. The CDR3 region has the DNA TGTGCCAGCAGTTACTCGACAGGGGGTGCAGATACGCAGTATTTT. This translates into CASSYSTGGADTQYF.

About this clone: The sample has other DNA sequences that encode this CDR3 too. The chain is built from TRBV9 and TRBJ2-7; 9 positions match TRBD2. Trimming at V came to 4 bases and at J to 2 bases, leaving 4 bases not matched to a gene. Germline lookup yields CDR1 SGDLS and CDR2 YYNGEE. The CDR3 spans 14 residues. The CDR3 nucleotides are TGTGCCAGCAGCCCCCGACTAGCGGCCTACGAGCAGTACTTC. Its protein is CASSPRLAAYEQYF. Full variable domain (rest looked up from reference TRBV9 and TRBJ2-7): DSGVTQTPKHLITATGQRVTLRCSPRSGDLSVYWYQQSLDQGLQFLIQYYNGEERAKGNILERFSAQQFPDLHSELNLSSLELGDSALYFCASSPRLAAYEQYFGPGTRLTVT.

The genes are TRBV28 and TRBJ2-1; weak D call: TRBD2 (6 bases). V lost 6 bases, J lost 6 bases, and 18 bases lay in between. The CDR3 has 15 residues. Germline loops: CDR1 MDHEN, CDR2 SYDVKM. CDR3 amino acids: CASRPFRDSGNEQFF. The DNA of the CDR3 is TGTGCCAGCAGACCATTTAGGGACTCGGGCAATGAGCAGTTCTTC.

The V call is TRBV2, the J call TRBJ2-7, with 9 bases lining up with TRBD1. This CDR3 has 16 amino acids. The V gene's germline CDR1 is SNHLY and CDR2 FYNNEI. Trimming cost V 4 bases and J 0 bases; bases outside gene matches: 7. CDR3 residues: CASSAVGQGASYEQYF. CDR3 DNA: TGTGCCAGCAGTGCAGTGGGACAGGGCGCCTCCTACGAGCAGTACTTC.

Comments on this clone: This sample includes further DNA sequences coding for the same CDR3. The rearrangement joins TRBV18 to TRBJ2-7, with 11 bases identical to TRBD1. Germline-derived CDR1 and CDR2 are KGHSH and LQKENI. The CDR3 is 14 residues long. V shed 3 bases and J 3 bases; nucleotides not matched to a gene: 1. The CDR3 sequence: CASSPGQGDYEQYF. CDR3 DNA sequence: TGTGCCAGCTCACCGGGACAGGGGGACTACGAGCAGTACTTC.

V is TRBV29-1 and J is TRBJ1-4; D not certain. Trimming stripped 4 bases from V and 0 bases from J, with 9 bases between. CDR1 SQVTM and CDR2 ANQGSEA come from the germline V gene. This CDR3 has 14 amino acids. As DNA, the CDR3 is TGCAGCGTTGGAGACACGTCAACTAATGAAAAACTGTTTTTT. Protein sequence: CSVGDTSTNEKLFF.

This chain connects TRBV6-5 to TRBJ1-5, with D tentatively TRBD1 (5 bases). The V gene lost 4 bases and the J gene lost 0 bases, with 10 bases spanning the gap. There are 15 residues in the CDR3. Germline V gene lookup returns CDR1 MNHEY and CDR2 SVGAGI. The chain's CDR3 is CASSLTGLSNQPQHF. In DNA form, the CDR3 reads TGTGCCAGCAGTTTAACAGGCCTTAGCAATCAGCCCCAGCATTTT.

This clone was seen a few times. The V call is TRBV29-1, the J call TRBJ1-1; D unclear. The V gene's germline CDR1 is SQVTM and CDR2 ANQGSEA. This CDR3 has 12 residues. V shed 5 bases and J shed 6 bases, with 13 bases lying between them. Here the CDR3 reads CSVSKSSAEAFF. CDR3 nucleotide sequence: TGCAGCGTTTCGAAGTCTTCCGCTGAAGCTTTCTTT.

This chain connects TRBV9 to TRBJ1-5; no definite D call. V gave up 0 bases and J gave up 4 bases, with 8 bases separating them. Per the germline V gene, CDR1 is SGDLS and CDR2 is YYNGEE. This CDR3 contains 14 residues. Written as DNA, the CDR3 is TGTGCCAGCAGCGTAGATACGGGGAATCAGCCCCAGCATTTT. This sequence encodes CASSVDTGNQPQHF.

This chain's CDR3 is CAWSATLDHGYTF. CDR3 nucleotides: TGTGCCTGGAGTGCGACCCTGGACCATGGCTACACCTTC. The chain carries TRBV30 and TRBJ1-2; D gene uncertain. The CDR3 is 13 residues long. Trimming removed 1 base from V and 6 bases from J, with 12 bases in between. Germline V gene lookup returns CDR1 GTSNPN and CDR2 SVGIG (reference sequence).

The V call is TRBV11-2, the J call TRBJ2-5; 7 nucleotides line up with TRBD1. The germline gives CDR1 SGHAT, CDR2 FQNNGV. The CDR3 contains 14 residues. The V gene end was trimmed by 3 bases and the J gene end by 7 bases; junction bases not matched to a gene: 8. CDR3 bases: TGTGCCAGCAGCTTTGGACAGGCATTGGGGACCCAGTACTTC. Amino acid sequence: CASSFGQALGTQYF.